Listed here are 20 T cell receptor beta chains from one sample, sequenced in a study of T cells in Graves' hyperthyroidism and ophthalmopathy. Authors of the study amplified TCR beta CDR3 regions from RNA transcripts. First-round RT-PCR targeting the TCR CDR3 was performed with the HTBI primer set. From the multiplex PCR reads, TCRdb called clonotypes with MiXCR, one entry per CDR3 protein. Here the sample spans around 450,000 distinct CDR3 sequences, 15% to 19% being singletons. The material sequenced was blood. The receptors originated from a woman under 30 with Graves' hyperthyroidism.

There are many counts of this clonotype. The chain couples TRBV7-9 to TRBJ1-2; D is ambiguous. CDR1 is SEHNR, CDR2 FQNEAQ, per germline (reference sequence). This CDR3 spans 15 amino acids. Trimming took off 2 bases at V and 4 bases at J, with 14 bases between the two ends. The CDR3 DNA follows: TGTGCCAGCAGCTTATTTGTCTCGGCAGTCTATGGCTACACCTTC. Its protein product is CASSLFVSAVYGYTF.

At least ten counts were recorded for this clonotype. The J gene is TRBJ2-7, the V gene TRBV7-2; 7 bases fit TRBD2. The junction had 4 bases not matched to a gene; V was cut back by 3 bases and J by 5 bases. This CDR3 is 13 amino acids long. Germline V lookup: CDR1 SGHTA, CDR2 FQGNSA. This chain's CDR3 is CASSLGGVNEQYF. The CDR3 DNA reads TGTGCCAGCAGCTTGGGGGGGGTGAACGAGCAGTACTTC.

This clonotype was detected ten times or more. This rearrangement joins TRBV10-2 to TRBJ1-5; D gene unclear. Trimming took off 6 bases at V and 3 bases at J, with 12 bases between the two ends. This CDR3 is built from 14 residues. Germline V gene sequence: CDR1 WSHSY, CDR2 SAAADI. The CDR3 bases are TGCGCCAGCAGGGCCCGGACCTACAATCAGCCCCAGCATTTT. Encoded protein: CASRARTYNQPQHF.

This clonotype was seen many times. This chain uses TRBV3-1 with TRBJ2-2; the D call may be TRBD1 or TRBD2 (5 bases each). This CDR3 has 16 amino acids. Germline V CDR1 and CDR2: LGHDT, YNNKEL (reference sequence). V dropped 4 bases and J dropped 6 bases, with 18 bases sitting between them. The CDR3 loop is CASSPWGIRAAGELFF. The CDR3 nucleotides read TGTGCCAGCAGCCCCTGGGGGATCCGGGCCGCCGGGGAGCTGTTTTTT.

This clonotype was observed many times. The chain combines TRBV2 with TRBJ2-2, with a possible D match to TRBD2 (5 bases). The CDR3 is 14 residues long. CDR1 and CDR2 (germline): SNHLY, FYNNEI. V lost 7 bases and J lost 0, with 9 bases in between. CDR3 DNA sequence: TGTGCCAGCAATAAGGACTCGAACACCGGGGAGCTGTTTTTT. Its translation: CASNKDSNTGELFF.

In this sample, this clonotype turned up many times. The CDR3 loop reads CASSDLQGAGNTIYF. CDR3 nucleotide sequence: TGTGCCAGCAGTGACCTACAGGGGGCTGGAAACACCATATATTTT. The V and J genes are TRBV2 and TRBJ1-3, with 8 nucleotides matching TRBD1. J lost 2 bases, V lost 3 bases, and 3 bases had no gene match. CDR1 and CDR2 (germline): SNHLY, FYNNEI. This CDR3 is 15 amino acids long.

This clonotype has more than one count but fewer than ten. This chain connects TRBV18 to TRBJ2-7; D unclear. Looked up from germline, CDR1 is KGHSH and CDR2 is LQKENI. There are 16 residues in the CDR3. V shed 3 bases and J shed 2 bases, with 17 bases lying between them. The CDR3 spells CASSPESRAAAYEQYF. The CDR3 DNA is TGTGCCAGCTCACCTGAATCTCGGGCAGCAGCCTACGAGCAGTACTTC.

In this sample, this clonotype turned up many times. This chain links TRBV9 with TRBJ1-5; TRBD1 matches at 9 bases. Germline trimming cut 0 bases from V and 4 bases from J; bases unmatched to any gene: 2. CDR3 length: 15 amino acids. From germline, CDR1 is SGDLS and CDR2 YYNGEE. DNA for the CDR3: TGTGCCAGCAGCGTAGGACAGGGGGAAAATCAGCCCCAGCATTTT. Translating it yields CASSVGQGENQPQHF.

In this sample, this clonotype turned up many times. The chain joins TRBV12-3 or TRBV12-4 to TRBJ2-3, with D uncertain. The CDR3 spans 11 residues. Trimming shortened V by 6 bases and J by 6 bases, and 7 bases separated the two germline ends. The CDR3 spells CASSTGDTQYF. CDR3 DNA: TGTGCCAGCAGCACCGGCGATACGCAGTATTTT.

This clonotype was counted at least ten times. The genes are TRBV2 and TRBJ1-1, with 9 positions matching TRBD1. CDR3 length equals 15 residues. V shed 6 bases and J 4 bases; nucleotides not matched to a gene: 9. In germline, CDR1 is SNHLY, CDR2 FYNNEI. The CDR3 here is CASSAPDRGGTEAFF. CDR3 in DNA: TGTGCCAGCAGCGCCCCGGACAGGGGCGGCACTGAAGCTTTCTTT.

In its sample, this clonotype was seen many times. The chain recombines TRBV19 with TRBJ2-2, with 12 bases aligning to TRBD2. Losses at the gene ends were 6 bases for V and 0 bases for J; bases not matched to a gene: 8. The CDR3 covers 18 residues. Germline CDR1 LNHDA, CDR2 SQIVND (reference sequence). The CDR3 DNA follows: TGTGCCAGTAGAAAAAGGACTAGCGGGGTCTCGAACACCGGGGAGCTGTTTTTT. Encoded protein: CASRKRTSGVSNTGELFF.

V gene TRBV24-1 combines with J gene TRBJ2-7; D is possibly TRBD1 (6 bases). CDR1 is KGHDR, CDR2 SFDVKD, per germline. The CDR3 is made up of 12 amino acids. Trimming cost V 6 bases and J 4 bases, with 9 bases left between them. The CDR3 DNA is TGTGCCACCAGTTCACAGGGATACGAGCAGTACTTC. This translates into CATSSQGYEQYF.

This rearrangement joins TRBV18 to TRBJ2-7; D perhaps matches TRBD1 (6 bases). The CDR3 spans 13 residues. Trimming stripped 2 bases from V and 5 bases from J, with 10 bases between. Germline loops: CDR1 KGHSH, CDR2 LQKENI. CDR3 sequence (DNA): TGTGCCAGCTCACCAATGGGGGCCCACGAGCAGTACTTC. Translating gives CASSPMGAHEQYF.

This clonotype was observed at least ten times. The chain has TRBV20-1 and TRBJ2-7; 11 bases map to TRBD2. The junction had 4 bases not matched to a gene; V was cut back by 0 bases and J by 6 bases. Germline V CDR1 and CDR2: DFQATT, SNEGSKA (reference sequence). The CDR3 is made up of 14 amino acids. CDR3: CSARDLLAGAEQYF. CDR3 nucleotides: TGCAGTGCTAGAGATTTACTAGCGGGAGCCGAGCAGTACTTC.

This clonotype was seen a handful of times. CDR3 protein: CASSLVSGGNSPLHF. CDR3 coding DNA: TGTGCCAGCAGCTTAGTTTCAGGGGGTAATTCACCCCTCCACTTT. The chain recombines TRBV7-6 with TRBJ1-6; 7 positions agree with TRBD1. Germline assignment: CDR1 SGHVS and CDR2 FNYEAQ. With 1 base clipped from V and 6 bases from J, the junction kept 3 bases outside the gene matches. There are 15 residues in the CDR3.

This chain connects TRBV13 to TRBJ1-4; tentative D call: TRBD1 (5 bases). From germline, CDR1 is PRHDT and CDR2 FYEKMQ (reference sequence). CDR3 length equals 15 residues. Trimming shortened V by 5 bases and J by 8 bases, and 18 bases separated the two germline ends. CDR3 region: CASSESGTAFEKLFF. DNA of the CDR3: TGTGCCAGCAGCGAAAGCGGGACGGCCTTCGAAAAACTGTTTTTT.

Many counts were recorded for this clonotype. This rearrangement joins TRBV7-9 to TRBJ2-5; weak D call: TRBD1 (5 bases). V was shortened by 0 bases and J by 2 bases, with 13 bases between the two germline ends. CDR1 is SEHNR, CDR2 FQNEAQ, per germline (reference sequence). The CDR3 runs to 16 residues. Here the CDR3 DNA reads TGTGCCAGCAGCTTAGCCCAGGGATACAGACAAGAGACCCAGTACTTC. Its translation is CASSLAQGYRQETQYF.

There are many counts of this clonotype. CDR3 coding DNA: TGTGCCAGCAGCTTAGAGGGCAGGGGCTATGGCTACACCTTC. It codes for CASSLEGRGYGYTF. V is TRBV11-2 and J is TRBJ1-2; tentative D call: TRBD1 (6 bases). Germline V gene lookup returns CDR1 SGHAT and CDR2 FQNNGV. With 0 bases removed from V and 4 bases from J, the gap between germline ends came to 9 bases. The CDR3 has 14 residues.

This clonotype occurred many times. The chain has TRBV7-8 and TRBJ2-7; D may be TRBD1 (5 bases). The CDR3 has 14 residues. Germline V gene sequence: CDR1 SGHVS, CDR2 FQNEAQ. Trimming cost V 2 bases and J 1 base, with 9 bases left between them. The CDR3 region is CASSLSDSSYEQYF. The CDR3 DNA reads as TGTGCCAGCAGCTTATCTGACAGTTCCTACGAGCAGTACTTC.

V usage is TRBV27 and J usage is TRBJ2-3, with D unclear. The germline V gene has CDR1 MNHEY and CDR2 SMNVEV (reference sequence). CDR3 length: 14 amino acids. Trimming removed 7 bases from V and 3 bases from J, with 14 bases in between. This CDR3 reads CASTPASATDTQYF. For the CDR3, the DNA is TGTGCCAGCACCCCCGCGTCGGCGACAGATACGCAGTATTTT.